This T cell receptor (beta chain) is drawn from a study of cytomegalovirus exposure and HLA in healthy donors (dated by TCRdb to 2017 to 2019). For context, the study as a whole: An earlier analysis of roughly 630 of the donors reported roughly 300 Gb of sequence data and 117 million unique TCR beta sequences from about 200 million T cells. About 280 gigabases of sequencing data and around 88 million unique TCR sequences made up an early release that covered approximately 650 HLA-typed donors. Among the roughly 390 genotyped donors, 75% to 90% belonged to the genetic ancestry cluster associated with self-reported Caucasian donors. The study aimed to test whether cataloging public T cell receptors could reveal signatures of past pathogen exposure. Using immunosequencing, the study profiled T cell repertoires from 550 to 750 subjects and related those repertoires to cytomegalovirus serostatus. Besides the first cohort of about 730 subjects, a separate validation cohort made up of roughly 130 different subjects was used. The study combined high-throughput TCR immunosequencing, statistical association of individual TCRs with disease status, and machine learning to predict cytomegalovirus infection status. A later analysis re-analyzed previously published TCR beta repertoires from 500 to 700 donors and added high-resolution HLA genotyping to study TCR occurrence patterns. The later analysis used no new phenotypic data to find candidate immune exposures, relying instead on TCR beta sequences and their occurrence across donors. An earlier analysis of approximately 500 of the donors applied high-throughput TCR beta sequencing to assess whether each TCR beta V gene segment acted as functional or pseudogenic. Alongside the repertoire data, information on donor age, sex, ethnicity and CMV serostatus was compiled. A later genetic analysis took genome-wide SNP genotypes for 398 of the 666 donors and used that subset as a discovery cohort. All discovery cohort repertoires had been generated using a single sequencing platform. HLA typing included class I and class II loci at four-digit resolution. Typing coverage varied by locus: about 620-630 donors for A, B, C, DRB1 and DQB1; under 550 for DQA1; nearly 610 for DPA1; approximately 490 for DPB1. Because of strong linkage in the cohort, roughly five DR-DQ haplotypes were treated as single units for association and clustering. On average, approximately 250,000 unique TCR beta nucleotide sequences were sequenced per donor among a few hundred genotyped donors of the cohort, with around 19% of those sequences being non-productive. Study-level results and caveats: Correlated functional status among segregating V segments might reflect linkage disequilibrium, but an unknown experimental factor could not be ruled out. The authors suggested that the approach could potentially be generalized to other disease states and immunological phenotypes. Sequencing depth was assumed to be roughly uniform across donors in the presence/absence analyses, though that assumption may not hold. Across donors, most TCR sequences were observed very rarely, whereas some public TCRs were present in many individuals. In a later analysis, HLA-associated TCR beta chains were found to be more clonally expanded and to have lower generation probabilities than equally common non-associated chains. When HLA alleles, especially DR and DQ, strongly co-occurred, TCR associations were difficult to assign to individual alleles. In this cohort, only TCR beta chains were sequenced, and detectable features were limited by the absence of alpha or paired-chain data. A later genetic analysis reported fewer N-insertions in productive TCRs among donors in an Asian-associated ancestry cluster than the roughly 620-donor mean. Because some donors lacked HLA typing at each locus, the association tests relied only on the typed subset. A later analysis associated 16,951 TCR beta sequences with specific HLA alleles at a false discovery rate of 0.05. In vitro tests confirmed that a few of the cytomegalovirus-associated TCR beta chains recognize cytomegalovirus antigens. The study listed approximately 150 TCR beta chains as associated with cytomegalovirus. Cytomegalovirus status was reported to be diagnosed by the classifier with high specificity and sensitivity in both the original and validation cohorts. Several of the top co-occurrence clusters appeared to be linked to parvovirus B19, influenza, CMV and Epstein-Barr virus, according to a later analysis. In a later analysis, most CMV-associated TCR beta chains were found to appear HLA-restricted, with HLA associations seemingly driven largely by CMV exposure. CMV serostatus was the only immune exposure information available for the cohort. In a later genetic analysis, a missense DCLRE1C variant was associated with V-gene and J-gene trimming of TCR beta chains, and the association was replicated in an independent cohort. A further reported finding was that TCR beta sequences accurately predicted the HLA-A and HLA-B alleles for most subjects in the first cohort. The earlier analysis of about 600 of the donors excluded over 15 rarely observed V segments, including chromosome 9 orphons, because counts were too low. Some IMGT-functional V segments, including TRBV6-2 and TRBV6-3, could not be told apart with the 87-base-pair reads, so those segments were excluded. In a later analysis, TCR association rates were found to vary across HLA loci, with the most associated TCRs seen for DRB1 alleles and the fewest for HLA-C alleles. An earlier analysis of some 560 of the donors showed that most TCR beta V segments appeared in productive rearrangements either about 87% or about 30% of the time, which broadly matched IMGT annotations. A cluster of highly shared sequence variants was judged likely to represent a technical artifact of the sequencing pipeline.

The cohort comprised approximately 700 healthy bone marrow donors. At the time of sampling, all cohort members were nominally healthy, though unrecorded immune exposures were likely present. The donor was CMV seronegative and was included in the group of a few hundred seronegative cohort members. Every donor gave a peripheral blood sample, and the peripheral blood mononuclear cells from that sample were used for TCR beta sequencing. Genomic DNA extraction from the blood cell samples was performed with the Qiagen DNeasy Blood Extraction Kit. This clone has a handful of counts. No antigen is known for it. Base qualities are missing; no much larger clone stands one base away. The germline V gene encodes CDR1 MNHEY and CDR2 SVGAGI. V has 8 bases trimmed and J has 2 bases trimmed; junction bases matching no gene number 8. Reading from cysteine to phenylalanine, the CDR3 counts 14 amino acids. The retained sequence is limited to the CDR3, 42 bases, with the frame set at the first base.

The library was produced with the immunoSEQ multiplex PCR assay. For the multiplex PCR, a mixture combining 60 forward primers for TCR Vbeta segments and 13 reverse primers for TCR Jbeta segments was used. A multiplex PCR assay on genomic DNA amplified the CDR3 region of rearranged TCR beta genes. The Illumina HiSeq System was used to sequence the amplified TCR beta libraries as 87-base-pair reads. From the authors' description of their analysis: In a later analysis, roughly 80 million unique TCR beta chains were counted across the 500 to 700 repertoires, and approximately 9.9 million of these chains were shared by at least two donors. A nearest-neighbor algorithm error-corrected the raw reads and collapsed the reads into unique sequences, merging closely related sequences to remove PCR and sequencing errors. V, D and J gene segments were assigned by aligning CDR3 sequences to IMGT reference sequences. For a sequence to be retained, at least a six-nucleotide match to both a V gene segment and a J gene segment was required. A rearrangement was called productive if the CDR3 had no stop codons and remained in frame with V and J, and every other rearrangement was called non-productive. Following IMGT convention, CDR3 was defined as the stretch from the second conserved V-encoded cysteine up to the conserved J-encoded phenylalanine. In an earlier analysis of roughly 580 of the donors, sequences lacking an unambiguous match to a single V gene segment were excluded. In an earlier analysis of a few hundred of the donors, V segments were called functional above 56.7% productive rearrangements and were called segregating when the between-donor standard deviation exceeded 5%. A statistical classification framework was built for diagnosing cytomegalovirus status from the catalog of TCR beta chain sequences. V and J gene assignment, in a later analysis, came from comparing TCR nucleotide sequences with IMGT/GENE-DB human TR gene sequences. The TCRdist pipeline was used in a later analysis to assign CDR3 sequences and most-parsimonious VDJ recombination scenarios. In a later analysis, each TCR beta chain was defined by its CDR3 amino acid sequence together with its V-gene family, and reads without a unique V-gene family were excluded. To address suspected cross-contamination and a sequencing artifact, a later analysis removed around 600 highly shared, low-generation-probability nucleotide sequences. For each public chain, a later analysis derived a clonal expansion index from normalized ranks of inferred template counts within each repertoire. In a later analysis, generation probabilities were computed using a VDJ recombination model fitted to out-of-frame rearrangements, and the results were checked against IGoR. Hypergeometric tests were used in a later analysis to score TCR-TCR, TCR-HLA and TCR-CMV co-occurrence, with a repertoire-size bias correction applied to the TCR pairs. To estimate false discovery rates, a later analysis permuted the HLA or CMV assignments 20 times. A later analysis grouped co-occurring TCRs with DBSCAN, adding TCRdist sequence similarity when clustering within HLA-allele-positive subsets. For co-occurrence clustering, repertoires with fewer than 30,000 or more than 120,000 public chains were excluded, along with four or five repertoires with anomalous nucleotide sharing. The source is immuneACCESS, and TCRdb retained only in-frame sequences with V and J called. Part of the clones is not carried over; for the studies checked, unresolved V genes explain less than half of this, and the remainder is unexplained. V and J calls and clone size follow that table, whereas D and trimming were derived from the DNA. The sample contains some 130,000 clones, 65% to 85% of them found a single time. The top ten hold roughly 1% of the sample.

This chain joins TRBV6-5 to TRBJ2-7, and 8 bases in between align with TRBD1. The sequenced material came from PBMCs. The TCR was taken from a man aged 18 to 29 in good health and CMV-seronegative. The nucleotides are TGTGCCAGCGGACCCGGGACAGGCACCTACGAGCAGTACTTC. It encodes CASGPGTGTYEQYF.